This TCR beta chain was captured in a study of radiation and T cells in renal cell carcinoma. Details on this clone: As yet, its antigen is unknown.

TCRdb's table, derived via immunoSEQ multiplex PCR, lists solely in-frame clones and lacks some. This table has around 180,000 clones, 88% appearing once. The study, taken as a whole, reports: From baseline, blood top tumor clonotypes peaked at 2 weeks post-radiation.

Regarding time point: blood 4 weeks post-SBRT, at nephrectomy. Specified treatment: 15 Gy SBRT to primary tumor, nephrectomy 4 weeks later. Nephrectomy followed 15 Gy stereotactic body radiation by 4 weeks. After SBRT, blood was collected at 2 and 4 weeks, plus baseline. This TCR came from a woman between 50 and 59 years old with renal cell carcinoma. The sample here was blood, taken from a patient whose treatment included radiotherapy and nephrectomy.

The CDR3 DNA sequence: TGTGCCAGCAGTCAGGACCGCGGAGGCAATCAGCCCCAGCATTTT. Translated: CASSQDRGGNQPQHF. The chain recombines TRBV6-5 with TRBJ1-5, with D hard to call. Trimming took 5 bases from V and 2 from J, leaving 13 bases between them. The length of the CDR3 is 15 residues. In germline, CDR1 is MNHEY, CDR2 SVGAGI.